These 27 T cell receptor beta chains were sequenced from one sample in a study of blood T cell repertoires in COVID-19. Sequencing used immunoSEQ multiplex PCR; TCRdb keeps in-frame clones, though not all of them. Among approximately 270,000 clones listed, 85% to 90% were seen once. What was sequenced was peripheral blood. These receptors were taken from a man aged 30-40 years with acute or convalescent COVID-19.

In DNA form, the CDR3 reads TGTGCCAGTAGGGAACTCGGATTAGCTTATAATTCACCCCTCCACTTT. It codes for CASRELGLAYNSPLHF. The V and J genes are TRBV19 and TRBJ1-6; D uncertain. Germline CDR1 is LNHDA and CDR2 is SQIVND (reference sequence). This CDR3 is 16 amino acids long. V was clipped by 6 bases and J by 4 bases, with 16 bases between them.

This clone was counted once. This rearrangement joins TRBV10-1 to TRBJ2-1; D is perhaps TRBD2 (5 bases). The CDR3 is made up of 12 amino acids. Germline V gives CDR1 WNHNN, CDR2 SYGVQD (reference sequence). Trimming stripped 5 bases from V and 6 bases from J, with 8 bases between. This CDR3 reads CASSTDFNEQFF. For the CDR3, the DNA is TGCGCCAGCAGTACGGACTTCAATGAGCAGTTCTTC.

This clone was found once. The chain is built from TRBV25-1 and TRBJ2-7; 15 nucleotides match TRBD2. Per germline, CDR1 MGHDK and CDR2 SYGVNS. CDR3 length: 16 residues. The trim removed 6 bases at V and 9 bases at J, leaving 12 bases unmatched. The CDR3 loop is CASSSTLGGLAGGQYF. Here the CDR3 DNA reads TGTGCCAGCAGCTCAACCCTCGGGGGACTAGCGGGAGGGCAGTACTTC.

The chain uses TRBV5-4 and TRBJ2-1, with unresolved D. The CDR3 length is 11 residues. Germline V gene data show CDR1 as SGHNT and CDR2 as YYREEE (reference sequence). V dropped 1 base and J dropped 7 bases, with 3 bases sitting between them. The CDR3 coding sequence is TGTGCCAGCAGCTTGTTAAATGAGCAGTTCTTC. Protein: CASSLLNEQFF.

The rearrangement joins TRBV7-9 to TRBJ1-3; D perhaps matches TRBD1 (6 bases). The CDR3 loop spans 15 amino acids. V shed 6 bases and J shed 1 base, with 13 bases lying between them. Looked up from germline, CDR1 is SEHNR and CDR2 is FQNEAQ (reference sequence). The CDR3 here is CASSFRGSSGNTIYF. Written as DNA, the CDR3 is TGTGCCAGCAGTTTCAGGGGCTCTTCTGGAAACACCATATATTTT.

This sequence joins TRBV6-5 and TRBJ1-1; 7 bases are a match to TRBD1. The CDR3 spans 15 residues. Germline-derived CDR1 and CDR2 are MNHEY and SVGAGI. V was clipped by 2 bases and J by 1 base; unmatched bases: 4. In nucleotides, the CDR3 is TGTGCCAGCAGTTACCTCGACAGGGCGAACACTGAAGCTTTCTTT. It specifies CASSYLDRANTEAFF.

J is TRBJ1-1 and V is TRBV9; the D gene is possibly TRBD1 (5 bases). Deletions cut 3 bases from V and 11 bases from J, with 17 bases between. This CDR3 has 13 amino acids. Looked up from germline, CDR1 is SGDLS and CDR2 is YYNGEE. The CDR3 reads CASSALWGGSAFF. CDR3 coding DNA: TGTGCCAGCAGCGCCCTCTGGGGGGGGTCGGCTTTCTTT.

The chain links TRBV19 to TRBJ1-6; tentative D call: TRBD1 (6 bases). Germline CDR1 is LNHDA and CDR2 is SQIVND (reference sequence). The V gene lost 10 bases and the J gene lost 5 bases, with 21 bases spanning the gap. This CDR3 has 16 residues. CDR3 coding DNA: TGTGCCACCGGGGGGGGGCCCAACCATAATAATTCACCCCTCCACTTT. Its translation is CATGGGPNHNNSPLHF.

J is TRBJ2-5 and V is TRBV28; 10 nucleotides align to TRBD2. Germline CDR1 MDHEN, CDR2 SYDVKM. V dropped 3 bases and J dropped 1; count of bases not matched to a gene: 5. This CDR3 has 16 residues. The CDR3 loop is CASSLSAGGPQETQYF. Written as DNA, the CDR3 is TGTGCCAGCAGTTTGTCAGCGGGGGGGCCCCAAGAGACCCAGTACTTC.

The chain combines TRBV5-5 with TRBJ2-3; 7 bases agree with TRBD2. The CDR3 sequence is 17 residues long. The germline V gene encodes CDR1 SGHKS and CDR2 YYEKEE (reference sequence). Trimming took 1 base from V and 7 from J; bases not matched to a gene: 15. CDR3 region: CASSLSGGRAGINTQYF. DNA of the CDR3: TGTGCCAGCAGCTTGTCTGGGGGGAGGGCCGGGATCAATACGCAGTATTTT.

This chain joins TRBV5-1 and TRBJ1-1; D possibly corresponds to TRBD1 (6 bases). V was trimmed by 4 bases and J by 5 bases, leaving 9 bases between them. Germline CDR1 is SGHRS and CDR2 is YFSETQ. CDR3 length: 12 amino acids. CDR3 in amino acids: CASSPDRTEAFF. CDR3 DNA: TGCGCCAGCAGCCCCGACAGGACTGAAGCTTTCTTT.

J is TRBJ1-5 and V is TRBV30; D perhaps matches TRBD1 (5 bases). The V end lost 2 bases, the J end lost 2 bases, and 10 bases lay between the germline ends. The CDR3 consists of 14 residues. From germline, CDR1 is GTSNPN and CDR2 SVGIG (reference sequence). Here the CDR3 reads CAWSWQGGNQPQHF. In DNA form, the CDR3 reads TGTGCCTGGAGTTGGCAGGGCGGCAATCAGCCCCAGCATTTT. The complete variable domain, with remaining parts taken from reference TRBV30 and TRBJ1-5, reads SQTIHQWPATLVQPVGSPLSLECTVEGTSNPNLYWYRQAAGRGLQLLFYSVGIGQISSEVPQNLSASRPQDRQFILSSKKLLLSDSGFYLCAWSWQGGNQPQHFGDGTRLSIL.

V and J are TRBV6-5 and TRBJ1-5; possible D gene TRBD1, 6 bases. Germline V CDR1 and CDR2: MNHEY, SVGAGI. The CDR3 loop spans 13 amino acids. V lost 4 bases, J lost 9 bases, and 13 bases lay in between. The chain's CDR3 is CASSSYRVGPQHF. DNA for the CDR3: TGTGCCAGCAGTTCTTACAGGGTGGGGCCCCAGCATTTT.

This chain links TRBV2 with TRBJ1-4; 9 nucleotides line up with TRBD1. The CDR3 sequence is 15 residues long. The germline V gene has CDR1 SNHLY and CDR2 FYNNEI. Unmatched junction bases numbered 10, after V lost 6 bases and J lost 8 bases. CDR3 coding DNA: TGTGCCAGCAGCGAAACCGGGACAGGGAGCGAAAAACTGTTTTTT. Amino acid sequence: CASSETGTGSEKLFF.

The gene calls are TRBV12-3 or TRBV12-4 and TRBJ1-1, with 9 bases fitting TRBD1. The junction had 5 bases not matched to a gene; V was cut back by 7 bases and J by 5 bases. The length of the CDR3 is 13 residues. CDR3: CASTRQGVTEAFF. The CDR3 DNA follows: TGTGCCAGCACTAGACAGGGGGTTACTGAAGCTTTCTTT.

V is TRBV30 and J is TRBJ1-2; D unclear. CDR1 and CDR2 from the germline V gene are GTSNPN and SVGIG (reference sequence). V gave up 1 base and J gave up 8 bases, with 8 bases separating them. There are 11 residues in the CDR3. The CDR3 sequence: CAWSEERGYTF. The CDR3 region has the DNA TGTGCCTGGAGTGAAGAGAGGGGCTACACCTTC.

This chain uses TRBV27 with TRBJ1-4, with 10 bases fitting TRBD1. The germline CDR1 and CDR2 sequences are MNHEY and SMNVEV (reference sequence). There are 16 residues in the CDR3. With V trimmed by 2 bases and J by 8 bases, 8 bases remained unmatched. The CDR3 nucleotides are TGTGCCAGCAGTTTACTCGGGACAGGGGCTGAGGAAAAACTGTTTTTT. It translates to CASSLLGTGAEEKLFF.

The chain employs TRBV28 and TRBJ1-3, with no clear D. V gave up 6 bases and J gave up 0 bases, with 12 bases separating them. Per germline, CDR1 MDHEN and CDR2 SYDVKM. The CDR3 is made up of 15 amino acids. Here the CDR3 DNA reads TGTGCCAGCAGCTACGAGGGTCGCTCTGGAAACACCATATATTTT. Translating gives CASSYEGRSGNTIYF.

The V and J genes are TRBV28 and TRBJ2-7; 10 nucleotides align to TRBD1. The trim removed 7 bases at V and 3 bases at J, leaving 9 bases unmatched. Germline V lookup: CDR1 MDHEN, CDR2 SYDVKM. The CDR3 runs 15 residues. The CDR3, as DNA: TGTGCCAGCAACACTCCCGGGACAGGGGTCTACGAGCAGTACTTC. This encodes CASNTPGTGVYEQYF.

This chain joins TRBV9 and TRBJ2-2; 10 bases are a match to TRBD1. CDR1 and CDR2 (germline): SGDLS, YYNGEE. Losses at the gene ends were 2 bases for V and 5 bases for J; bases not matched to a gene: 6. The CDR3 contains 16 residues. CDR3 loop: CASSVTGGLYTGELFF. The CDR3 nucleotides read TGTGCCAGCAGCGTGACAGGGGGCCTTTATACCGGGGAGCTGTTTTTT.

This clone appeared once. The chain employs TRBV9 and TRBJ1-2, with 9 bases aligning to TRBD1. CDR1 is SGDLS and CDR2 is YYNGEE in the germline V gene. The CDR3 has 16 residues. J gave up 4 bases and V 4 bases, and 11 bases lay outside the gene matches. CDR3: CASSISTGGLGYGYTF. The CDR3 region has the DNA TGTGCCAGCAGCATCTCGACAGGGGGTCTGGGCTATGGCTACACCTTC.

The chain has TRBV2 and TRBJ1-1, with D perhaps TRBD1 (6 bases). V lost 8 bases, J lost 0 bases, and 13 bases lay in between. Germline V gives CDR1 SNHLY, CDR2 FYNNEI. This CDR3 region has 14 residues. CDR3 protein: CASLTGQMNTEAFF. The CDR3 nucleotides read TGTGCCAGCTTGACAGGTCAGATGAACACTGAAGCTTTCTTT.

The J gene is TRBJ2-7, the V gene TRBV28; D unresolved. V lost 5 bases and J 3 bases, leaving 8 bases between the germline ends. Germline-derived CDR1 and CDR2 are MDHEN and SYDVKM. The CDR3 contains 12 residues. The CDR3 spells CASSRRVYEQYF. CDR3 nucleotides: TGTGCCAGCAGTCGTAGAGTCTACGAGCAGTACTTC.

V is TRBV28 and J is TRBJ2-7, with a weak D call TRBD1 (5 bases). The CDR3 covers 12 residues. Deletions cut 9 bases from V and 2 bases from J, with 11 bases between. Germline-derived CDR1 and CDR2 are MDHEN and SYDVKM. The CDR3 spells CASGAEAYEQYF. Written as DNA, the CDR3 is TGTGCCAGTGGGGCAGAAGCCTACGAGCAGTACTTC.

This chain uses TRBV2 with TRBJ1-1; D unresolved. The length of the CDR3 is 10 residues. CDR1 SNHLY and CDR2 FYNNEI come from the germline V gene. V lost 8 bases, J lost 5 bases, and 6 bases lay in between. CDR3 residues: CASGETEAFF. The CDR3, as DNA: TGTGCCAGCGGGGAGACTGAAGCTTTCTTT.

The chain uses TRBV29-1 and TRBJ2-3; D may be TRBD2 (5 bases). The V end lost 5 bases, the J end lost 2 bases, and 14 bases lay between the germline ends. The CDR3 loop spans 14 amino acids. The germline V gene encodes CDR1 SQVTM and CDR2 ANQGSEA. The CDR3 is CSVRRLALTDTQYF. The CDR3 nucleotides are TGCAGCGTTCGGAGGCTAGCACTCACAGATACGCAGTATTTT.

CDR3 in amino acids: CASRKVGKLFF. As DNA, the CDR3 is TGTGCCAGCAGGAAAGTCGGAAAACTGTTTTTT. The rearrangement joins TRBV28 to TRBJ1-4; D remains unclear. V was shortened by 6 bases and J by 10 bases, with 9 bases between the two germline ends. CDR1 is MDHEN, CDR2 SYDVKM, per germline. This CDR3 contains 11 residues.